Listed here are 17 T cell receptor beta chains from one sample, sequenced in a study of control samples from healthy donors and cancer patients. Assay: immunoSEQ multiplex PCR; the TCRdb copy retains only in-frame clones and omits some. The profile shows around 18,000 clones, 86% of them singletons. Material for sequencing was PBMCs. All receptors come from a woman aged 70-85 years with colorectal cancer.

The gene calls are TRBV2 and TRBJ2-3; D is uncertain. Trimming left V 3 bases short and J 5 bases short, with 15 bases between. Germline V gene lookup returns CDR1 SNHLY and CDR2 FYNNEI. The CDR3 covers 15 residues. The CDR3 DNA follows: TGTGCCAGCAGTGAGTCTGACACCCAGGTAGATACGCAGTATTTT. Protein: CASSESDTQVDTQYF.

The chain uses TRBV14 and TRBJ1-4; D might be TRBD1 (5 bases). The germline gives CDR1 SGHDN, CDR2 FVKESK. The CDR3 has 15 residues. Between the trimmed V and J ends, which lost 1 base and 7 bases, there was a span of 13 bases. Here the CDR3 DNA reads TGTGCCAGCAGCCAAGGGGGGACCCTGGGTGAAAAACTGTTTTTT. It yields the protein CASSQGGTLGEKLFF.

This sequence joins TRBV5-6 and TRBJ2-7; D is undetermined. The CDR3 contains 11 residues. V gave up 1 base and J gave up 5 bases, with 4 bases separating them. Germline CDR1 SGHDT, CDR2 YYEEEE. CDR3 DNA sequence: TGTGCCAGCAGCTTGCAGGACGAGCAGTACTTC. Its translation is CASSLQDEQYF.

V is TRBV4-2 and J is TRBJ1-2; no clear D. This CDR3 is 13 amino acids long. Trimming left V 0 bases short and J 8 bases short, with 10 bases between. Germline V lookup: CDR1 LGHNA, CDR2 YNFKEQ. As DNA, the CDR3 is TGTGCCAGCAGCCAAGATAGAGAGCGAGGCTACACCTTC. Protein: CASSQDRERGYTF.

This clone came up a few times. The rearrangement joins TRBV9 to TRBJ1-6, with 7 nucleotides matching TRBD1. The CDR3 contains 13 residues. V lost 10 bases, J lost 8 bases, and 9 bases stayed unmatched. Germline V CDR1 and CDR2: SGDLS, YYNGEE. In DNA form, the CDR3 reads TGTGCCTCCCAGGGGGATCTCGATTCACCCCTCCACTTT. It translates to CASQGDLDSPLHF.

The chain carries TRBV4-2 and TRBJ2-3; D not certain. The CDR3 runs 14 residues. Germline CDR1 is LGHNA and CDR2 is YNFKEQ. V was cut by 1 base and J by 6 bases, with 11 bases left in between. The CDR3, as DNA: TGTGCCAGCAGCCAAGGACGGGTCGGCGATACGCAGTATTTT. Translating it yields CASSQGRVGDTQYF.

The chain is built from TRBV19 and TRBJ2-1; D is perhaps TRBD2 (6 bases). Germline CDR1 and CDR2: LNHDA and SQIVND (reference sequence). The CDR3 consists of 13 residues. The ends were cut back, 6 bases at V and 7 bases at J, with 13 bases in the middle. CDR3: CASSSGSRNEQFF. In DNA, the CDR3 is TGTGCCAGTAGCTCCGGGAGTCGGAATGAGCAGTTCTTC. Together with reference TRBV19 and TRBJ2-1, the CDR3 gives the full variable domain: DGGITQSPKYLFRKEGQNVTLSCEQNLNHDAMYWYRQDPGQGLRLIYYSQIVNDFQKGDIAEGYSVSREKKESFPLTVTSAQKNPTAFYLCASSSGSRNEQFFGPGTRLTVL.

The chain employs TRBV10-3 and TRBJ1-2; D is undetermined. Germline V gene data show CDR1 as ENHRY and CDR2 as SYGVKD. Trimming removed 7 bases at V and 6 bases at J, with 15 bases between. The CDR3 sequence is 13 residues long. In nucleotides, the CDR3 is TGTGCCATCACCTCTGGAGGGTCGGATGGCTACACCTTC. Translating gives CAITSGGSDGYTF.

Here the CDR3 reads CASSSRQGGYGYTF. The CDR3 DNA is TGTGCCAGCAGCTCTCGTCAGGGTGGCTATGGCTACACCTTC. The chain combines TRBV7-8 with TRBJ1-2; the D gene is possibly TRBD1 (5 bases). The germline CDR1 and CDR2 sequences are SGHVS and FQNEAQ. The V end lost 4 bases, the J end lost 4 bases, and 13 bases lay between the germline ends. The CDR3 is 14 residues long. Complete variable domain (other parts from reference TRBV7-8 and TRBJ1-2): GAGVSQSPRYKVAKRGQDVALRCDPISGHVSLFWYQQALGQGPEFLTYFQNEAQLDKSGLPSDRFFAERPEGSVSTLKIQRTQQEDSAVYLCASSSRQGGYGYTFGSGTRLTVV.

The V call is TRBV4-3, the J call TRBJ1-4, with 10 bases matching TRBD1. The CDR3 spans 15 residues. V lost 4 bases to trimming and J lost 8 bases; unmatched junction nucleotides: 7. The germline gives CDR1 LGHNA, CDR2 YSLEER. The CDR3: CASSRVTGGREKLFF. CDR3 sequence (DNA): TGCGCCAGCAGCCGAGTGACAGGGGGCAGAGAAAAACTGTTTTTT.

The gene calls are TRBV5-1 and TRBJ2-3; D is undetermined. In germline, CDR1 is SGHRS, CDR2 YFSETQ. Trimming took off 5 bases at V and 0 bases at J, with 7 bases between the two ends. This CDR3 comprises 13 residues. CDR3 region: CASSSGSTDTQYF. The DNA of the CDR3 is TGCGCCAGCAGTTCCGGGAGCACAGATACGCAGTATTTT.

The chain has TRBV13 and TRBJ1-1; the D is unclear. The CDR3 consists of 14 residues. Germline V gives CDR1 PRHDT, CDR2 FYEKMQ (reference sequence). V was trimmed by 3 bases and J by 1 base, leaving 9 bases between them. In DNA form, the CDR3 reads TGTGCCAGCAGCTTTCGCGGACGGAACACTGAAGCTTTCTTT. Translating gives CASSFRGRNTEAFF.

The sample holds one count of this clone. The chain has TRBV7-6 and TRBJ2-5, with TRBD2 matching over 9 bases. Per germline, CDR1 SGHVS and CDR2 FNYEAQ. Trimming at V came to 5 bases and at J to 2 bases, leaving 15 bases not matched to a gene. The CDR3 extends over 18 amino acids. This chain's CDR3 is CASSPLPGKRGVQETQYF. In DNA form, the CDR3 reads TGTGCCAGCAGCCCACTCCCGGGGAAGCGGGGGGTTCAAGAGACCCAGTACTTC.

The V gene is TRBV11-2, the J gene TRBJ2-7, with 7 nucleotides matching TRBD2. CDR3 length: 13 amino acids. Germline CDR1 SGHAT, CDR2 FQNNGV. The V and J ends lost 11 bases and 2 bases, in that order; junction bases with no gene match: 9. CDR3 in amino acids: CAWAGAPAYEQYF. The CDR3 nucleotides are TGTGCCTGGGCGGGAGCCCCGGCCTACGAGCAGTACTTC.

V usage is TRBV27 and J usage is TRBJ2-7, with a possible D match to TRBD1 (8 bases). Germline V lookup: CDR1 MNHEY, CDR2 SMNVEV (reference sequence). The CDR3 runs 22 residues. The V end lost 5 bases, the J end lost 2 bases, and 37 bases lay between the germline ends. CDR3 in amino acids: CASSPLLGGVRQGSYSTYEQYF. The CDR3 DNA follows: TGTGCCAGCAGTCCGCTCCTGGGGGGGGTTAGACAGGGGTCCTACTCCACCTACGAGCAGTACTTC.

V gene TRBV3-1 (or the pseudogene TRBV3-2) combines with J gene TRBJ2-7; TRBD2 matches 13 bases. Germline trimming cut 0 bases from V and 2 bases from J; bases unmatched to any gene: 7. Germline V lookup: CDR1 LGHDT, CDR2 YNNKEL (reference sequence). CDR3 size: 18 residues. This chain's CDR3 is CASSQDLLTSGRAYEQYF. The CDR3 DNA sequence: TGTGCCAGCAGCCAAGATCTCCTAACTAGCGGGAGGGCCTACGAGCAGTACTTC.

This clone came up once. The V gene is TRBV6-1, the J gene TRBJ1-4, with D unresolved. The CDR3 runs to 16 residues. V dropped 1 base and J dropped 8 bases, with 17 bases sitting between them. CDR1 and CDR2 from the germline V gene are MNHNS and SASEGT. The CDR3 nucleotides read TGTGCCAGCAGTGAAGGGAGACAATCGCATCGGGAAAAACTGTTTTTT. Amino acid sequence: CASSEGRQSHREKLFF.